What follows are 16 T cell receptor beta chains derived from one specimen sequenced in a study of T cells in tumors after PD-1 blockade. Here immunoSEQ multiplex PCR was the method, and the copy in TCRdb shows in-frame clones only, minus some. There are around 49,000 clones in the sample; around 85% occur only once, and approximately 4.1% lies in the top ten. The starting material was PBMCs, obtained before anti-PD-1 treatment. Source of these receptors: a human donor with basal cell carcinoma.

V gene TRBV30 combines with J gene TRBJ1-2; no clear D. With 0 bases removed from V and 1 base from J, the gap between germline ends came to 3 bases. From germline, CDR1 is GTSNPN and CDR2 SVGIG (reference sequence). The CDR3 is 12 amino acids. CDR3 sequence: CAWSVLNYGYTF. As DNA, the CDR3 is TGTGCCTGGAGTGTACTTAACTATGGCTACACCTTC.

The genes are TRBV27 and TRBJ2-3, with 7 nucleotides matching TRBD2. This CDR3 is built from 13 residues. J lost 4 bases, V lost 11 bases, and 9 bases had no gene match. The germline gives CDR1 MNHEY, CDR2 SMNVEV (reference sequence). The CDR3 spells CAASGERSDTQYF. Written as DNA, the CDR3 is TGTGCCGCCAGCGGGGAACGGTCAGATACGCAGTATTTT.

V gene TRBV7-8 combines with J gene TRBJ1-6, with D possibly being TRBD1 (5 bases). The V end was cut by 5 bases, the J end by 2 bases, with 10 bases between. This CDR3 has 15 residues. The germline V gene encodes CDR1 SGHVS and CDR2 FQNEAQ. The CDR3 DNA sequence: TGTGCCAGCAGCCCCCAGGGAACCTATAATTCACCCCTCCACTTT. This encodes CASSPQGTYNSPLHF.

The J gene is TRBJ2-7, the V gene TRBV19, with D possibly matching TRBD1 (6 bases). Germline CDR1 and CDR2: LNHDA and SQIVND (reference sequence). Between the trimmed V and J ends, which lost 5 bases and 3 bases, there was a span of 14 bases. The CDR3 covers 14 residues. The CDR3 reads CASSLRDIYYEQYF. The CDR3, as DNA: TGTGCCAGTAGTTTACGGGACATCTACTACGAGCAGTACTTC.

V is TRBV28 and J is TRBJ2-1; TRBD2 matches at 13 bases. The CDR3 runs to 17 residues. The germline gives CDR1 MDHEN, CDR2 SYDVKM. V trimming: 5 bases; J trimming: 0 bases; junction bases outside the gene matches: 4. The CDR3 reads CASSPTSGGRSYNEQFF. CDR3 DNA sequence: TGTGCCAGCAGTCCGACTAGCGGGGGGCGCTCCTACAATGAGCAGTTCTTC.

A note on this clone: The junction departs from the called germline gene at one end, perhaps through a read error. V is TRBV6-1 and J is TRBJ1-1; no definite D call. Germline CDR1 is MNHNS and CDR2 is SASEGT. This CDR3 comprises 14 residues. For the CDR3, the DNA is TGTGCCAGCTGTGACGGTTCCCCTTGCACTGAAGCTTTCTTT. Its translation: CASCDGSPCTEAFF.

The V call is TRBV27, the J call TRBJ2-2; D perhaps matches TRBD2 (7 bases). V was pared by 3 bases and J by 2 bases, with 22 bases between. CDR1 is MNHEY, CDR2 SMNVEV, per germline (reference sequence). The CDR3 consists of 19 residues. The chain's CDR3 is CASSFYFRGGATNTGELFF. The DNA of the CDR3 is TGTGCCAGCAGTTTCTATTTCCGAGGGGGGGCGACAAACACCGGGGAGCTGTTTTTT.

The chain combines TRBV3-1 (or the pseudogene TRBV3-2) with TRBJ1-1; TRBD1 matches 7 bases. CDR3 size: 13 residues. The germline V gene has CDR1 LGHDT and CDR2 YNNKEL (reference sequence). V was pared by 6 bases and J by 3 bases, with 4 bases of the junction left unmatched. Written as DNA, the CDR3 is TGTGCCAGCAGAATCGGGACAGACACTGAAGCTTTCTTT. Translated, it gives CASRIGTDTEAFF.

The CDR3 reads CASSSSGTGHTGELFF. The CDR3 bases are TGTGCCAGCAGCTCGTCGGGGACAGGGCACACCGGGGAGCTGTTTTTT. The chain carries TRBV7-6 and TRBJ2-2, with 9 bases aligning to TRBD1. The CDR3 covers 16 residues. V was pared by 4 bases and J by 3 bases, with 6 bases of the junction left unmatched. Looked up from germline, CDR1 is SGHVS and CDR2 is FNYEAQ.

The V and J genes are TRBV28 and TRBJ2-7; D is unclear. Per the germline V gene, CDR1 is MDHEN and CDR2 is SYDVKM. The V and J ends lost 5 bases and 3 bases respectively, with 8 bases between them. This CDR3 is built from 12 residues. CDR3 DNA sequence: TGTGCCAGCAGTATCAGAAACTACGAGCAGTACTTC. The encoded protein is CASSIRNYEQYF.

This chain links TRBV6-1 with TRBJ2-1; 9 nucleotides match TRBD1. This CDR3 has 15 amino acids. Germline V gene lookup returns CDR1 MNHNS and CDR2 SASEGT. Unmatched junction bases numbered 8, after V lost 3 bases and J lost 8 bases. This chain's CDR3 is CASSDRQGGIDEQFF. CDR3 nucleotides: TGTGCCAGCAGTGATCGACAGGGGGGGATCGATGAGCAGTTCTTC.

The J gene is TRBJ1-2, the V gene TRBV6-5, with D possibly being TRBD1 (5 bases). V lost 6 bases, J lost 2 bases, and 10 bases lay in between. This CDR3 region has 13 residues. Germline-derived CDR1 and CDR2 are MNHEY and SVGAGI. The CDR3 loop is CASRTALNYGYTF. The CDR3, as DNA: TGTGCCAGCAGGACAGCTTTAAACTATGGCTACACCTTC.

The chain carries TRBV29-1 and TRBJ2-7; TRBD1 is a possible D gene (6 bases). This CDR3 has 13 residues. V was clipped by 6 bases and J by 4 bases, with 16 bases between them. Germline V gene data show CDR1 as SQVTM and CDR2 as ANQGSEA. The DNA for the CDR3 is TGCAGCGTCTACGACAGGACCCTTTACGAGCAGTACTTC. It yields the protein CSVYDRTLYEQYF.

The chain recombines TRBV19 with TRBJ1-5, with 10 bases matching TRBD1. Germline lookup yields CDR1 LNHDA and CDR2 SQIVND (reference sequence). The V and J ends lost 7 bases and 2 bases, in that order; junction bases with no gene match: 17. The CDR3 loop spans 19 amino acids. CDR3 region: CASNSPGQGDFWGNQPQHF. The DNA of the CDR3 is TGTGCCAGTAATAGTCCCGGACAGGGGGATTTCTGGGGCAATCAGCCCCAGCATTTT. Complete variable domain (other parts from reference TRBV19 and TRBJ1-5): DGGITQSPKYLFRKEGQNVTLSCEQNLNHDAMYWYRQDPGQGLRLIYYSQIVNDFQKGDIAEGYSVSREKKESFPLTVTSAQKNPTAFYLCASNSPGQGDFWGNQPQHFGDGTRLSIL.

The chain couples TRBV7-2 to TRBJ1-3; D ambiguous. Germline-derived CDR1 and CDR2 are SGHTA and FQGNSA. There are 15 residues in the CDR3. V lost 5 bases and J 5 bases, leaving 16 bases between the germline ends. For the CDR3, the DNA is TGTGCCAGCAGCCCGCTCGAGGGTTTCAGAAACACCATATATTTT. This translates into CASSPLEGFRNTIYF.

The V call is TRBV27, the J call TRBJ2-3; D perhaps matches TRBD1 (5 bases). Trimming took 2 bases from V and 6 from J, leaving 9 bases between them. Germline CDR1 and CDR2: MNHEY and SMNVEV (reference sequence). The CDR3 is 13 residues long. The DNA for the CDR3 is TGTGCCAGCAGTTTAGCAGGGAAGGATACGCAGTATTTT. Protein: CASSLAGKDTQYF.